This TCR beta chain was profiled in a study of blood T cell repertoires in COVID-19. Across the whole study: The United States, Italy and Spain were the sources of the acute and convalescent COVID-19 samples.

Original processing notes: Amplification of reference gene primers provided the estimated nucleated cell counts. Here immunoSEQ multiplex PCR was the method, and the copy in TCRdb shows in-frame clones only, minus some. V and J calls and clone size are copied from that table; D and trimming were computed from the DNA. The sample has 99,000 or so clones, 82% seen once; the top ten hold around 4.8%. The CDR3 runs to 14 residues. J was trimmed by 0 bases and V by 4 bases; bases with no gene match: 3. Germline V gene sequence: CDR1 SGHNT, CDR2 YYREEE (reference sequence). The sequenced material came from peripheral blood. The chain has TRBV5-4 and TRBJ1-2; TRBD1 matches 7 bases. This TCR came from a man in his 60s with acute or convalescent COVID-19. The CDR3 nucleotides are TGTGCCAGCAGCCCCGGGACAGCTAACTATGGCTACACCTTC. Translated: CASSPGTANYGYTF.